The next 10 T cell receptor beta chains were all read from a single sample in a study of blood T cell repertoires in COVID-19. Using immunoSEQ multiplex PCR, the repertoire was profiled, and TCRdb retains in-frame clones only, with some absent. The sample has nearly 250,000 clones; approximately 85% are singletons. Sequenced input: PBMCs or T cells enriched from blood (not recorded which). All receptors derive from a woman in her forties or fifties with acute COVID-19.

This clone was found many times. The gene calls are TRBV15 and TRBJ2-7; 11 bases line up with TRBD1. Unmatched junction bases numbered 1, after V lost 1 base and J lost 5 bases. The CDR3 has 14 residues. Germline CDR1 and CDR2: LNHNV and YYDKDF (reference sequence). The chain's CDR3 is CATSRAGQGDEQYF. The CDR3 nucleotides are TGTGCCACCAGCAGAGCGGGACAGGGGGACGAGCAGTACTTC.

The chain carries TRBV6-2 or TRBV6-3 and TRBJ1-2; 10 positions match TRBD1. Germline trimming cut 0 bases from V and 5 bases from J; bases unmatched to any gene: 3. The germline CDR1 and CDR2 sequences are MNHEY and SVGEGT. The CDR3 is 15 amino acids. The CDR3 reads CASSYSKDRGYGYTF. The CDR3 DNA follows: TGTGCCAGCAGTTACTCGAAGGACAGGGGGTATGGCTACACCTTC.

CDR3 protein: CAIGTGYGQPQHF. The CDR3 nucleotides read TGTGCCATAGGGACAGGGTATGGACAGCCCCAGCATTTT. The chain couples TRBV19 to TRBJ1-5, with 9 bases matching TRBD1. CDR1 and CDR2 (germline): LNHDA, SQIVND (reference sequence). V trimming: 10 bases; J trimming: 7 bases; junction bases outside the gene matches: 8. The CDR3 consists of 13 residues. The variable domain in full, with the rest retrieved from reference TRBV19 and TRBJ1-5, is DGGITQSPKYLFRKEGQNVTLSCEQNLNHDAMYWYRQDPGQGLRLIYYSQIVNDFQKGDIAEGYSVSREKKESFPLTVTSAQKNPTAFYLCAIGTGYGQPQHFGDGTRLSIL.

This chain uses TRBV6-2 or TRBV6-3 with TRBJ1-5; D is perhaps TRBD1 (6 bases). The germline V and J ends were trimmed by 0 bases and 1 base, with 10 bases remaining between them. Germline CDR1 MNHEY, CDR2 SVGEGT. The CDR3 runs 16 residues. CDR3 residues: CASSYSRGISNQPQHF. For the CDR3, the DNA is TGTGCCAGCAGTTACTCGAGGGGGATCAGCAATCAGCCCCAGCATTTT.

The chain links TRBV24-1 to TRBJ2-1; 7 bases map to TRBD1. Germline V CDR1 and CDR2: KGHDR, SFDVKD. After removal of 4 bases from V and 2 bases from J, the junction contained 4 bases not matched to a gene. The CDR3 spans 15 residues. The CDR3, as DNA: TGTGCCACCAGTGACGCGAGGGGGCCCTACAATGAGCAGTTCTTC. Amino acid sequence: CATSDARGPYNEQFF.

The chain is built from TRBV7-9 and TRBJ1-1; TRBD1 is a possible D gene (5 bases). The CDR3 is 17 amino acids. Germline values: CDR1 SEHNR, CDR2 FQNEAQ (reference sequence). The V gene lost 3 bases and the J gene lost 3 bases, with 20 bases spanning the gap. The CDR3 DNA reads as TGTGCCAGCAGCTTCCCTATATCCCGGGGGTCCTACACTGAAGCTTTCTTT. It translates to CASSFPISRGSYTEAFF.

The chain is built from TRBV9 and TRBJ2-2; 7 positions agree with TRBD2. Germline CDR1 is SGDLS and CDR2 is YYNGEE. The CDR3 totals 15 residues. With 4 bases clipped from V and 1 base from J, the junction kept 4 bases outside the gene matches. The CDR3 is CASSPWGGNTGELFF. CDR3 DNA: TGTGCCAGCAGCCCCTGGGGGGGGAACACCGGGGAGCTGTTTTTT.

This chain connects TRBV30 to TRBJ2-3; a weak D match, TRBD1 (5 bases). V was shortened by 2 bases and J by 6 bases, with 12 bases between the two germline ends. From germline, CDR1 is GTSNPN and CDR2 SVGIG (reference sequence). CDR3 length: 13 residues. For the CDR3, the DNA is TGTGCCTGGAGTACGAACTCAGGGGATACGCAGTATTTT. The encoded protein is CAWSTNSGDTQYF.

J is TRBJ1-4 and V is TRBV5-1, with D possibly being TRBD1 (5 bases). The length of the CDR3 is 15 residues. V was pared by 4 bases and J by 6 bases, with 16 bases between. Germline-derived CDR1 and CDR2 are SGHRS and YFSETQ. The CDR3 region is CASSPVAGSDEKLFF. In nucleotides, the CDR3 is TGCGCCAGCAGCCCTGTGGCAGGGTCAGATGAAAAACTGTTTTTT. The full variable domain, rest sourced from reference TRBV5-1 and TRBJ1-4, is KAGVTQTPRYLIKTRGQQVTLSCSPISGHRSVSWYQQTPGQGLQFLFEYFSETQRNKGNFPGRFSGRQFSNSRSEMNVSTLELGDSALYLCASSPVAGSDEKLFFGSGTQLSVL.

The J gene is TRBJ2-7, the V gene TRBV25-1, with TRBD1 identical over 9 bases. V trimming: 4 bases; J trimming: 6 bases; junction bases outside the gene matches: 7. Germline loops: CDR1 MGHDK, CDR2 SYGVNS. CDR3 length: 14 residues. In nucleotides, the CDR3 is TGTGCCAGCAGTGGATGGGACAGGGACCGCGAGCAGTACTTC. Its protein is CASSGWDRDREQYF.